This T cell receptor (beta chain) is from a study of OX40 agonist ivuxolimab in advanced cancers. The repertoire was sequenced with immunoSEQ multiplex PCR; TCRdb's copy has only in-frame clones and lacks some. The sample has tens of thousands of clones, under 90% seen once. This clone turned up a few times. Germline CDR1 is LGHNA and CDR2 is YSLEER. Trimming cost V 1 base and J 8 bases, with 8 bases left between them. This CDR3 has 13 residues. The input for sequencing was CD4+ or CD8+ T cells sorted from blood, taken in a trial of the OX40 agonist ivuxolimab. The V call is TRBV4-3, the J call TRBJ1-4; D uncertain. The clonotype was recovered from an adult with an advanced solid tumor such as melanoma, head and neck, liver or kidney cancer. CDR3 residues: CASSQGPREKLFF. The CDR3 nucleotides are TGCGCCAGCAGCCAAGGTCCCAGGGAAAAACTGTTTTTT.